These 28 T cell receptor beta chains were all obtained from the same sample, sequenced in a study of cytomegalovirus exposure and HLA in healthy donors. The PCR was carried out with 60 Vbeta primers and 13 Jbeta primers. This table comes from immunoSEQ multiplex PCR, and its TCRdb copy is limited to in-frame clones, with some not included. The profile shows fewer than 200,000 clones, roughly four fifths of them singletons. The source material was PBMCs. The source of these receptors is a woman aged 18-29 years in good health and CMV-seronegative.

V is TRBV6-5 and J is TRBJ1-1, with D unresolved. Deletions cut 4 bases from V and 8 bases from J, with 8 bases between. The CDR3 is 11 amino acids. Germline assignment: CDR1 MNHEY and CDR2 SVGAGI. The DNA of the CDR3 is TGTGCCAGCAGTTCGGGAGGGGAAGCTTTCTTT. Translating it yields CASSSGGEAFF.

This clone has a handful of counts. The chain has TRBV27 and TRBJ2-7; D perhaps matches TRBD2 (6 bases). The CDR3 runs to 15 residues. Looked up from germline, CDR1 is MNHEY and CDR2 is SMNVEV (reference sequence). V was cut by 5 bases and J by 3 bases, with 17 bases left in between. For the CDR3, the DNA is TGTGCCAGCAGTCCCTTTGGAGGGCCGGTCTACGAGCAGTACTTC. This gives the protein CASSPFGGPVYEQYF.

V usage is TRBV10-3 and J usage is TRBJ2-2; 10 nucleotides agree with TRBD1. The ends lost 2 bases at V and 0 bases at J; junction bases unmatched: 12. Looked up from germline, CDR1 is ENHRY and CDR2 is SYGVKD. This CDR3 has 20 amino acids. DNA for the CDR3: TGTGCCATCAGTGAGAACCCGGGACAGGGGCCCAACCCGAACACCGGGGAGCTGTTTTTT. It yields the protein CAISENPGQGPNPNTGELFF.

This CDR3 is CASSPGRTQPQHF. In DNA, the CDR3 is TGTGCCAGCTCACCAGGGCGAACTCAGCCCCAGCATTTT. V and J are TRBV18 and TRBJ1-5; D is ambiguous. V dropped 2 bases and J dropped 6 bases, with 8 bases sitting between them. Germline CDR1 and CDR2: KGHSH and LQKENI. The CDR3 extends over 13 amino acids.

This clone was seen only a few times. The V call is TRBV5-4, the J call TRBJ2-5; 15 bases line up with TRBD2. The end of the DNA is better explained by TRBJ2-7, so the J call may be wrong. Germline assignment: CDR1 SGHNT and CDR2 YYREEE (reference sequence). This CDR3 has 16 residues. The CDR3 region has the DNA TGTGCCAGCAGCCCAATGGGACTAGCGGGAGGATACGAGCAGTACTTC. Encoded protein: CASSPMGLAGGYEQYF.

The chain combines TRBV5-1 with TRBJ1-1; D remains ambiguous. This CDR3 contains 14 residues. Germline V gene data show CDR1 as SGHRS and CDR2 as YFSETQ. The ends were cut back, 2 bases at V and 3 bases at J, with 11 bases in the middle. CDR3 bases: TGCGCCAGCAGCTTTGAGGCCGTTGACACTGAAGCTTTCTTT. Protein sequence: CASSFEAVDTEAFF.

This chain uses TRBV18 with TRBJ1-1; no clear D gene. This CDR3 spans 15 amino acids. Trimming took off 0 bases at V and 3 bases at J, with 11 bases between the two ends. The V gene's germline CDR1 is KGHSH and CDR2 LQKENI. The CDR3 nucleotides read TGTGCCAGCTCACCACCGTCCACCTTAGACACTGAAGCTTTCTTT. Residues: CASSPPSTLDTEAFF.

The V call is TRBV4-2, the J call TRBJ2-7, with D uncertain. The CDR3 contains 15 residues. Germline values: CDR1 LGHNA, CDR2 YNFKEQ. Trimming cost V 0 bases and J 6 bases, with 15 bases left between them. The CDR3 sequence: CASSQEDGRLREQYF. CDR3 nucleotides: TGTGCCAGCAGCCAAGAGGATGGCCGACTCCGCGAGCAGTACTTC.

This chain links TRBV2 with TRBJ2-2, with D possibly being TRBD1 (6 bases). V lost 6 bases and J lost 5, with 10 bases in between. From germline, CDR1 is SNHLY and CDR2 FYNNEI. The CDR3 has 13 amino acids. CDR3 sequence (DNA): TGTGCCAGCAGCTCCACAGGGACCGGGGAGCTGTTTTTT. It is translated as CASSSTGTGELFF. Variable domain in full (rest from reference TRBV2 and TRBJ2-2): EPEVTQTPSHQVTQMGQEVILRCVPISNHLYFYWYRQILGQKVEFLVSFYNNEISEKSEIFDDQFSVERPDGSNFTLKIRSTKLEDSAMYFCASSSTGTGELFFGEGSRLTVL.

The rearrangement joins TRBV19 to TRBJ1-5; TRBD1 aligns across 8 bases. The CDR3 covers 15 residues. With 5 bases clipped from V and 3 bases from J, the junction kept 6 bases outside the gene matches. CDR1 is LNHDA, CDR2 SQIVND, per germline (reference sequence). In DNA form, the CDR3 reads TGTGCCAGTAGTGCGGAGACAGGGGACAATCAGCCCCAGCATTTT. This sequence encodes CASSAETGDNQPQHF.

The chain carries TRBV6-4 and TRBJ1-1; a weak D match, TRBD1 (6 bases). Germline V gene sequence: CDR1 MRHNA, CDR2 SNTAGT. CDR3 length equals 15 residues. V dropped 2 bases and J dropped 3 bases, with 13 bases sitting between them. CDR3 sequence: CASSDPPRGDTEAFF. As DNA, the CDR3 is TGTGCCAGCAGTGACCCCCCCAGGGGCGACACTGAAGCTTTCTTT.

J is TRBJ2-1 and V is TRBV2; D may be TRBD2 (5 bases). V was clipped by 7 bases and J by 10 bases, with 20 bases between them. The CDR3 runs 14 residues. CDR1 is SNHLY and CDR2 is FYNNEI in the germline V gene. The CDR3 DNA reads TGTGCCAGCATTTACAGAGGAGATCCGGGGGAGCAGTTCTTC. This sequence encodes CASIYRGDPGEQFF.

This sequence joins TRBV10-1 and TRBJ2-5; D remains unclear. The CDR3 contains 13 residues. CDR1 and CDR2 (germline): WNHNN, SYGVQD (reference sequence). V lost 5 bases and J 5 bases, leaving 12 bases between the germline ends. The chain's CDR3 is CASSLARWETQYF. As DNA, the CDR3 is TGCGCCAGCAGTCTTGCGCGATGGGAGACCCAGTACTTC.

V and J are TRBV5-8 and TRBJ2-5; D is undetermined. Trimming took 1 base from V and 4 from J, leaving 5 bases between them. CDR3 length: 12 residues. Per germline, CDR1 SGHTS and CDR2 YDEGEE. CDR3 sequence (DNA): TGTGCCAGCAGCTTGCTTAGAGAGACCCAGTACTTC. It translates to CASSLLRETQYF.

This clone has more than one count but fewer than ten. The CDR3 bases are TGTGCCAGCAGTTACAACATGAACACTGAAGCTTTCTTT. Its translation: CASSYNMNTEAFF. The chain couples TRBV28 to TRBJ1-1; D is unresolved. V was shortened by 4 bases and J by 0 bases, with 6 bases between the two germline ends. The CDR3 has 13 residues. The V gene's germline CDR1 is MDHEN and CDR2 SYDVKM.

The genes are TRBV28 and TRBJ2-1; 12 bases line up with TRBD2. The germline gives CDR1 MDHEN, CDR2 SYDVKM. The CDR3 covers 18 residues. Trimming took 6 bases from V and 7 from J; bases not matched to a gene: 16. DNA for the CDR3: TGTGCCAGCAGGCTTTTCGACTCCACTAGCGGGAGGAAAAATGAGCAGTTCTTC. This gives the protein CASRLFDSTSGRKNEQFF.

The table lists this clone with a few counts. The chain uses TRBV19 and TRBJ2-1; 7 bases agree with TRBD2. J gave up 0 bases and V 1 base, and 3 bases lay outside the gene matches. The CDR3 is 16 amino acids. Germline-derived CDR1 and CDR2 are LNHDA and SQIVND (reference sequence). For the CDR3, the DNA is TGTGCCAGTAGTATAGTGGCGGGAGTCTCCTACAATGAGCAGTTCTTC. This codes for CASSIVAGVSYNEQFF.

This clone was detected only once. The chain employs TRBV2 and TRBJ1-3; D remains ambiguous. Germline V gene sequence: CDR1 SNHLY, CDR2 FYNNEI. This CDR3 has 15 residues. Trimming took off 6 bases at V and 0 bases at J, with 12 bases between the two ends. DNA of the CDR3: TGTGCCAGCAGGCAAACTTACAGCTCTGGAAACACCATATATTTT. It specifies CASRQTYSSGNTIYF.

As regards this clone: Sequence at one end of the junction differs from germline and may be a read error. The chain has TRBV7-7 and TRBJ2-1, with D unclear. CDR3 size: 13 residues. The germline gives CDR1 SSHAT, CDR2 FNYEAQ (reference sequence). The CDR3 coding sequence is TGTGCTAGCAGCTTAGCCAACTACAATGAGCAGTTCTTC. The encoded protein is CASSLANYNEQFF.

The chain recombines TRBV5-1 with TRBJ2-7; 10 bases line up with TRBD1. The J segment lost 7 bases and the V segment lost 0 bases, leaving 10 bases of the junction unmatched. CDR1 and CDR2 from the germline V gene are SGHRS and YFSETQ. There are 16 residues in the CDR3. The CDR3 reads CASSLALGQGNREQYF. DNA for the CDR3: TGCGCCAGCAGCTTGGCGTTGGGACAGGGGAATAGGGAGCAGTACTTC.

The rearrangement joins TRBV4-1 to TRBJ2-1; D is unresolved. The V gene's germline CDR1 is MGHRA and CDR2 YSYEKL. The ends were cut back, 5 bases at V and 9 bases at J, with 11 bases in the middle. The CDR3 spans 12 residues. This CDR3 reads CASSDLVVEQFF. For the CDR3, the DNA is TGCGCCAGCAGCGACCTAGTGGTTGAGCAGTTCTTC.

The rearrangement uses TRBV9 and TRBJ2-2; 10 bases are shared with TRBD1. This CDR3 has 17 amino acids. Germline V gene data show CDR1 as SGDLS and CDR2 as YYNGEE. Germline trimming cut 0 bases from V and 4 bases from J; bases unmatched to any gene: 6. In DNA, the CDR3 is TGTGCCAGCAGCGTAGAGTGGGGACAGGGGAGCACCGGGGAGCTGTTTTTT. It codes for CASSVEWGQGSTGELFF.

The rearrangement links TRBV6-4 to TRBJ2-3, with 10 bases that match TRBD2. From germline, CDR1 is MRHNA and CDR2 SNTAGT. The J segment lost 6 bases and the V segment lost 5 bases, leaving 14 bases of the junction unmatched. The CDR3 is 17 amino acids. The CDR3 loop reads CASSPLAGDPGSDTQYF. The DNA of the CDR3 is TGTGCCAGCAGTCCTCTAGCGGGGGACCCAGGGAGCGATACGCAGTATTTT.

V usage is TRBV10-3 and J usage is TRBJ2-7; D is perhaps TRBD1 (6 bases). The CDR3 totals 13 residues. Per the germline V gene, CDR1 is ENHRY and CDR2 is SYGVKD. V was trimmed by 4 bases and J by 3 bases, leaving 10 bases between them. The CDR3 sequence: CAISVDSGYEQYF. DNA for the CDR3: TGTGCCATCAGTGTGGACAGCGGCTACGAGCAGTACTTC.

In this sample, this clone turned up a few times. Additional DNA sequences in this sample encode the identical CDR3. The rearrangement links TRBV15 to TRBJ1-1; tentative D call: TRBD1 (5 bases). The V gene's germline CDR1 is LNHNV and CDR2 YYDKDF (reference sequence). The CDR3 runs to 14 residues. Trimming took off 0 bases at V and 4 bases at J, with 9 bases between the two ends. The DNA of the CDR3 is TGTGCCACCAGCAGAGACAGGGCCAGCACTGAAGCTTTCTTT. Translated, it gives CATSRDRASTEAFF.

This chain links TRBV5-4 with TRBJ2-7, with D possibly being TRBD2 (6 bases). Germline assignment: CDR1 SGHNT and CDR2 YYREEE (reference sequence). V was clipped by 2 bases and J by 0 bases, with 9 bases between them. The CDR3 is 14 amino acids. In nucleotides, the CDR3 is TGTGCCAGCAGCTTCTTCGGGAGCTCCTACGAGCAGTACTTC. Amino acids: CASSFFGSSYEQYF.

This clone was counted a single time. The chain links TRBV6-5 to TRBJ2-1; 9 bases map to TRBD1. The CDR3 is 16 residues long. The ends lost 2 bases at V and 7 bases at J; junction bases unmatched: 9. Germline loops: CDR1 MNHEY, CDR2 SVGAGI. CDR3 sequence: CASSYLPGQGSNEQFF. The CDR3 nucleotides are TGTGCCAGCAGTTACCTACCGGGACAGGGCTCGAATGAGCAGTTCTTC.

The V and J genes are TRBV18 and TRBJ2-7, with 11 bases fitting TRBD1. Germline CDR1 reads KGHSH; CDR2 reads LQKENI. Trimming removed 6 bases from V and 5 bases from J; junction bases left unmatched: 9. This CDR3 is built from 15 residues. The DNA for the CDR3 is TGTGCCAGCTCTGACCGGACAGGGGGCCAAAACGAGCAGTACTTC. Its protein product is CASSDRTGGQNEQYF.